This is a list of T cell receptor beta chains from one sample in a study of OX40 agonist ivuxolimab in advanced cancers. Sequenced by immunoSEQ multiplex PCR; TCRdb stores in-frame clones only, minus some. The sample carries about 48,000 clones, 87% recorded once. The sequenced sample was CD4+ or CD8+ T cells sorted from blood, obtained in a trial of the OX40 agonist ivuxolimab. These receptors came from an adult with an advanced solid tumor such as melanoma, head and neck, liver or kidney cancer. The CDR3 runs from the conserved cysteine through the conserved F or W. A D gene is named only where the DNA matches it firmly. Size is omitted from some rows. Given values are once, few, many or a class for expanded clones.

d_call j_call clone_size v_call cdr3_aa cdr3_nt
NA TRBJ2-1 NA TRBV19 CATRNAGSYNEQFF TGTGCCACCCGAAACGCAGGGTCGTACAATGAGCAGTTCTTC
TRBD1 TRBJ1-2 NA TRBV5-5 CASSRTGGDGYTF TGTGCCAGCAGCCGCACAGGGGGCGACGGCTACACCTTC
TRBD1 TRBJ1-5 NA TRBV7-6 CASSQHRGSQPQHF TGTGCCAGCAGCCAACACAGGGGTAGTCAGCCCCAGCATTTT
NA TRBJ2-2 NA TRBV19 CASSGTAMSGELFF TGTGCCAGTAGCGGGACGGCGATGTCCGGGGAGCTGTTTTTT
NA TRBJ1-5 few TRBV6-5 CASSYRGEGLNQPQHF TGTGCCAGCAGTTACCGAGGGGAAGGCTTGAATCAGCCCCAGCATTTT
TRBD2 TRBJ2-1 NA TRBV5-1 CASTLTSGSTNEQFF TGCGCCAGCACCCTGACTAGCGGGAGTACGAATGAGCAGTTCTTC
NA TRBJ2-1 NA TRBV9 CASSDSSYNEQFF TGTGCCAGCAGCGATAGCTCCTACAATGAGCAGTTCTTC
NA TRBJ1-6 few TRBV7-6 CASSPVNSPLHF TGTGCCAGCAGCCCCGTCAATTCACCCCTCCACTTT
NA TRBJ1-3 once TRBV6-4 CASSDRTSGNTIYF TGTGCCAGCAGTGATCGAACCTCTGGAAACACCATATATTTT
TRBD2 TRBJ2-5 few TRBV7-9 CASSTSGLAGVATQYF TGTGCCAGCAGCACTTCGGGACTAGCGGGGGTCGCTACCCAGTACTTC
TRBD1 TRBJ1-5 NA TRBV7-2 CASSFGQGNQPQHF TGTGCCAGCAGCTTCGGACAGGGCAATCAGCCCCAGCATTTT
NA TRBJ2-5 NA TRBV4-2 CASSQDPDRETQYF TGTGCCAGCAGCCAAGATCCGGATCGGGAGACCCAGTACTTC
NA TRBJ2-4 NA TRBV30 CAWASSKNIQYF TGTGCCTGGGCAAGTTCCAAAAACATTCAGTACTTC
TRBD2 TRBJ2-2 NA TRBV7-9 CASSQLAGGPSGELFF TGTGCCAGCAGTCAATTAGCGGGAGGGCCTAGCGGGGAGCTGTTTTTT
TRBD1 TRBJ2-1 few TRBV4-3 CASSRDGTGRVLTYNEQFF TGCGCCAGCAGCCGGGATGGGACAGGTCGTGTCCTCACCTACAATGAGCAGTTCTTC
TRBD2 TRBJ2-3 NA TRBV4-3 CASSQDRYLLAGETDTQYF TGCGCCAGCAGCCAAGATCGTTACCTACTAGCGGGGGAGACAGATACGCAGTATTTT
TRBD2 TRBJ2-7 NA TRBV7-2 CASSLWGGVEQYF TGTGCCAGCAGCTTATGGGGGGGTGTGGAGCAGTACTTC
NA TRBJ1-6 NA TRBV27 CASSFLVVTRHSPLHF TGTGCCAGCAGTTTTCTCGTCGTGACACGGCATTCACCCCTCCACTTT
NA TRBJ2-3 NA TRBV4-1 CASSPPDSTDTQYF TGCGCCAGCAGCCCCCCCGATAGCACAGATACGCAGTATTTT
NA TRBJ2-1 few TRBV5-6 CASSPTSLQGLEFF TGTGCCAGCAGCCCAACGAGCCTCCAGGGATTGGAGTTCTTC
NA TRBJ2-5 NA TRBV9 CASSAQFLETQYF TGTGCCAGCAGCGCCCAGTTTTTGGAGACCCAGTACTTC
NA TRBJ2-1 NA TRBV6-5 CASSLTPDRYNEQFF TGTGCCAGCAGCCTGACCCCGGACAGATACAATGAGCAGTTCTTC
TRBD2 TRBJ2-7 NA TRBV4-3 CASSQEAGGGRGSEQYF TGCGCCAGCAGCCAAGAGGCGGGAGGGGGCCGGGGGAGCGAGCAGTACTTC
NA TRBJ2-7 once TRBV7-2 CASSSPYEQYF TGTGCCAGCAGCTCACCCTACGAGCAGTACTTC
NA TRBJ1-1 NA TRBV9 CASSVESQYTEAFF TGTGCCAGCAGCGTTGAGTCTCAGTACACTGAAGCTTTCTTT
NA TRBJ2-7 NA TRBV4-3 CASSQDVTYEQYF TGCGCCAGCAGCCAAGATGTGACCTACGAGCAGTACTTC
NA TRBJ2-7 NA TRBV9 CASSSGGGFSYEQYF TGTGCCAGCAGCTCAGGGGGGGGTTTCTCCTACGAGCAGTACTTC
NA TRBJ1-1 NA TRBV27 CASSLRVVTEAFF TGTGCCAGCAGTCTTCGGGTCGTAACTGAAGCTTTCTTT
NA TRBJ1-1 few TRBV19 CASSIDPTGRTEAFF TGTGCCAGTAGTATAGATCCTACAGGTAGGACTGAAGCTTTCTTT
TRBD2 TRBJ2-7 NA TRBV27 CASSLYGRGAYEQYF TGTGCCAGCAGTTTATATGGGAGGGGAGCCTACGAGCAGTACTTC
NA TRBJ2-7 NA TRBV5-4 CASSLAGNYEQYF TGTGCCAGCAGCTTGGCCGGGAACTACGAGCAGTACTTC
TRBD1 TRBJ1-6 NA TRBV15 CATSRGGDSFSYNSPLHF TGTGCCACCAGCAGAGGAGGGGACAGCTTCTCCTATAATTCACCCCTCCACTTT
TRBD1 TRBJ1-6 few TRBV30 CAWSPGTGIYSPLHF TGTGCCTGGAGCCCCGGGACAGGGATATATTCACCCCTCCACTTT
TRBD1 TRBJ2-7 NA TRBV15 CATSHPQGAVPYEQYF TGTGCCACCAGCCACCCCCAGGGGGCCGTTCCCTACGAGCAGTACTTC
NA TRBJ2-2 NA TRBV7-3 CASSDHETENTGELFF TGTGCCAGCAGCGATCATGAGACAGAGAACACCGGGGAGCTGTTTTTT
TRBD2 TRBJ2-2 NA TRBV5-6 CASSFGTSGRAGELFF TGTGCCAGCAGCTTCGGGACTAGCGGGAGGGCCGGGGAGCTGTTTTTT
TRBD1 TRBJ2-2 NA TRBV7-7 CASSLAWAGGPGELFF TGTGCTAGCAGCTTAGCTTGGGCAGGGGGCCCCGGGGAGCTGTTTTTT
NA TRBJ2-7 NA TRBV9 CASGAADSSYEQYF TGTGCCAGTGGTGCGGCGGATAGCTCCTACGAGCAGTACTTC
TRBD2 TRBJ2-5 NA TRBV7-2 CASSLTSGLQETQYF TGTGCCAGCAGCTTGACTAGCGGGTTGCAAGAGACCCAGTACTTC
NA TRBJ1-5 NA TRBV11-2 CASSSTAISRVLHF TGTGCCAGCAGCTCGACAGCAATCAGCCGGGTTCTGCATTTT
NA TRBJ1-4 once TRBV7-9 CASSRAGPLGLFF TGTGCCAGCAGCAGAGCGGGACCGCTCGGTCTGTTTTTT
NA TRBJ2-1 NA TRBV9 CASSAEWGSDEQFF TGTGCCAGCAGCGCCGAATGGGGGTCGGATGAGCAGTTCTTC
NA TRBJ1-1 few TRBV7-3 CASSSSGNTEAFF TGTGCCAGCAGCTCCTCGGGGAACACTGAAGCTTTCTTT
NA TRBJ1-2 NA TRBV7-8 CASSLLSWGNYGYTF TGTGCCAGCAGCTTACTGTCGTGGGGTAACTATGGCTACACCTTC
NA TRBJ1-1 few TRBV4-1 CASSLAGPDTEAFF TGCGCCAGCAGCCTGGCAGGGCCCGACACTGAAGCTTTCTTT
TRBD1 TRBJ1-1 NA TRBV14 CASSQEYWLQGAVTEAFF TGTGCCAGCAGCCAAGAGTATTGGCTTCAGGGGGCTGTGACTGAAGCTTTCTTT
NA TRBJ1-3 once TRBV9 CASSAGAALANTIYF TGTGCCAGCAGCGCCGGGGCAGCTCTGGCAAACACCATATATTTT
TRBD1 TRBJ2-1 once TRBV25-1 CASSDPAGTVYNEQFF TGTGCCAGCAGTGACCCCGCCGGGACAGTCTACAATGAGCAGTTCTTC
TRBD2 TRBJ2-3 NA TRBV7-9 CASSSGTSDMPHADTQYF TGTGCCAGCAGCTCCGGGACTAGCGACATGCCCCATGCGGATACGCAGTATTTT
NA TRBJ2-6 NA TRBV9 CASSVAPQATSPGANVLTF TGTGCCAGCAGCGTAGCACCTCAGGCCACGTCCCCTGGGGCCAACGTCCTGACTTTC
NA TRBJ1-2 NA TRBV4-1 CASSQDQKGTPYGYTF TGCGCCAGCAGCCAAGATCAAAAGGGGACTCCCTATGGCTACACCTTC
NA TRBJ2-6 NA TRBV27 CASSPGANVLTF TGTGCCAGCAGTCCTGGGGCCAACGTCCTGACTTTC
NA TRBJ2-7 NA TRBV4-1 CASSQSRGPGNEQYF TGCGCCAGCAGCCAATCCCGCGGTCCGGGTAACGAGCAGTACTTC
TRBD1 TRBJ2-1 NA TRBV6-5 CASSYGTGGGPEQFF TGTGCCAGCAGTTACGGGACAGGAGGGGGGCCTGAGCAGTTCTTC
TRBD1 TRBJ2-7 NA TRBV6-5 CASSETGGEQYF TGTGCCAGCAGTGAAACAGGGGGGGAGCAGTACTTC
NA TRBJ2-1 NA TRBV9 CASSPRGASYNEQFF TGTGCCAGCAGCCCCCGGGGGGCGTCCTACAATGAGCAGTTCTTC
TRBD2 TRBJ2-5 NA TRBV5-1 CASSRLAGVSETQYF TGCGCCAGCAGCCGACTAGCGGGAGTTTCTGAGACCCAGTACTTC
NA TRBJ1-1 NA TRBV7-9 CASSPRGTEAFF TGTGCCAGCAGCCCTAGGGGCACTGAAGCTTTCTTT
TRBD2 TRBJ2-1 NA TRBV7-9 CASSQGLAGLNEQFF TGTGCCAGCAGCCAGGGACTAGCGGGACTAAATGAGCAGTTCTTC